The 3 T cell receptor beta chains in this list originate from one sample, sequenced in a study of OX40 agonist ivuxolimab in advanced cancers. The protocol was immunoSEQ multiplex PCR, while the TCRdb copy is restricted to in-frame clones and leaves out a portion. The table has under 70,000 clones, roughly 84% seen once. This sample comprised CD4+ or CD8+ T cells sorted from blood, obtained in a trial of the OX40 agonist ivuxolimab. These receptors were taken from an adult with an advanced solid tumor such as melanoma, head and neck, liver or kidney cancer.

J is TRBJ1-4 and V is TRBV4-3, with a possible D match to TRBD1 (6 bases). Trimming pared 1 base from V and 4 bases from J, leaving 7 bases between. From germline, CDR1 is LGHNA and CDR2 YSLEER. This CDR3 comprises 14 residues. CDR3 sequence: CASSQGRGNEKLFF. DNA of the CDR3: TGCGCCAGCAGCCAAGGCAGGGGTAATGAAAAACTGTTTTTT.

The chain employs TRBV9 and TRBJ2-7; D possibly matches TRBD1 or TRBD2 (5 bases each). The CDR3 sequence is 14 residues long. The germline V and J ends were trimmed by 3 bases and 2 bases, with 12 bases remaining between them. Germline V gives CDR1 SGDLS, CDR2 YYNGEE. CDR3 sequence: CASSATGTAYEQYF. CDR3 sequence (DNA): TGTGCCAGCAGCGCCACCGGGACGGCCTACGAGCAGTACTTC.

This rearrangement joins TRBV18 to TRBJ1-2, with 8 bases matching TRBD1. The CDR3 runs 14 residues. CDR1 and CDR2 from the germline V gene are KGHSH and LQKENI. J lost 1 base, V lost 4 bases, and 2 bases had no gene match. The CDR3 sequence: CASSRDRLNYGYTF. The CDR3 DNA reads TGTGCCAGCTCACGGGACAGGCTTAACTATGGCTACACCTTC.